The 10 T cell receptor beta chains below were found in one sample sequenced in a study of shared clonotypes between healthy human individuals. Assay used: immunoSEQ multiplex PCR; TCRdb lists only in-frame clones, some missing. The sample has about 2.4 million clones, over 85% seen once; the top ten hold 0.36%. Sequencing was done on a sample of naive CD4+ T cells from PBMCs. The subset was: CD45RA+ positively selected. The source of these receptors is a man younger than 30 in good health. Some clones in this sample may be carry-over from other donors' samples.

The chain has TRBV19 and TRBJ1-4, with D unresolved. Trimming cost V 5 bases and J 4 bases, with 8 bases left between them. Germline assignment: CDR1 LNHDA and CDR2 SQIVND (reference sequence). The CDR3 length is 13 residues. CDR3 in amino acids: CASSQDGNEKLFF. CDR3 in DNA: TGTGCCAGTAGTCAGGACGGTAATGAAAAACTGTTTTTT.

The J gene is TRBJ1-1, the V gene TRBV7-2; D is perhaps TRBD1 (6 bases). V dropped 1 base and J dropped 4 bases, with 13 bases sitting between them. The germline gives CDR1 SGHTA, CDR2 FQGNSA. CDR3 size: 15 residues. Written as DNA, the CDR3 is TGTGCCAGCAGCTTAGGGAGGCAGGGGAGCACTGAAGCTTTCTTT. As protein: CASSLGRQGSTEAFF.

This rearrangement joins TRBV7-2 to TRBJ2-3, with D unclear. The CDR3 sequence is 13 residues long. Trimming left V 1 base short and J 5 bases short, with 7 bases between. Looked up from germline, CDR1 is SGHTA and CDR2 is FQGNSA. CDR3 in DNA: TGTGCCAGCAGCTTAGAAGTGGTAGATACGCAGTATTTT. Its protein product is CASSLEVVDTQYF.

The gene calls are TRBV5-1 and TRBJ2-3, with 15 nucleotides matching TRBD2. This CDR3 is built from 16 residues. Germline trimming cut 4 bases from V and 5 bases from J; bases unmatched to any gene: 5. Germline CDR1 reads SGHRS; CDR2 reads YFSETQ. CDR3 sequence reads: CASSDGLAGGRDTQYF. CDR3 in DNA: TGCGCCAGCAGCGACGGACTAGCGGGAGGGAGAGATACGCAGTATTTT.

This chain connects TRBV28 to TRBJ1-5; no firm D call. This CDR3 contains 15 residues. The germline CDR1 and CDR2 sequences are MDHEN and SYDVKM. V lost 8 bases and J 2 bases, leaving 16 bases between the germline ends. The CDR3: CASVTGFRGNQPQHF. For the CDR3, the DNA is TGTGCCAGCGTGACGGGTTTTAGGGGCAATCAGCCCCAGCATTTT.

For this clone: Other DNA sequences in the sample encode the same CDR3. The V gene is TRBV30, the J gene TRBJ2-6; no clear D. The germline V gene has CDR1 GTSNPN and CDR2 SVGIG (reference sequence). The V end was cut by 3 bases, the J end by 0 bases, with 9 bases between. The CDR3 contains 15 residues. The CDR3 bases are TGTGCCTGGAGCGGGCCTAGCTCTGGGGCCAACGTCCTGACTTTC. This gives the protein CAWSGPSSGANVLTF. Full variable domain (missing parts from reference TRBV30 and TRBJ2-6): SQTIHQWPATLVQPVGSPLSLECTVEGTSNPNLYWYRQAAGRGLQLLFYSVGIGQISSEVPQNLSASRPQDRQFILSSKKLLLSDSGFYLCAWSGPSSGANVLTFGAGSRLTVL.

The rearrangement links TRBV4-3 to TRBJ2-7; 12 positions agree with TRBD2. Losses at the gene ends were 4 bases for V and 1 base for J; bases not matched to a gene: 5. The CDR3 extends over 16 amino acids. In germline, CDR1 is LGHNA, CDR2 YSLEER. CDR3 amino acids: CASSLLAGGGSYEQYF. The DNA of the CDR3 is TGCGCCAGCAGCCTACTAGCGGGAGGCGGGTCCTACGAGCAGTACTTC.

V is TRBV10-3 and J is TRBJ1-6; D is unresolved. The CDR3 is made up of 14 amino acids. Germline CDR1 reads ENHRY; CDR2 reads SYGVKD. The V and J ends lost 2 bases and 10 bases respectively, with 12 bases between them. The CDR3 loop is CAISERLRDSPLHF. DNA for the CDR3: TGTGCCATCAGTGAGCGACTCCGAGACTCACCCCTCCACTTT.

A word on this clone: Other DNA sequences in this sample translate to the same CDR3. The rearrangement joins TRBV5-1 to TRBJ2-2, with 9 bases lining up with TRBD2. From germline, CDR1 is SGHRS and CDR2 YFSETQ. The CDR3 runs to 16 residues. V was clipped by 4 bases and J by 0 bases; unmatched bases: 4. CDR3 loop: CASSRLAGTNTGELFF. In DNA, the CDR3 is TGCGCCAGCAGCCGTCTAGCGGGAACGAACACCGGGGAGCTGTTTTTT.

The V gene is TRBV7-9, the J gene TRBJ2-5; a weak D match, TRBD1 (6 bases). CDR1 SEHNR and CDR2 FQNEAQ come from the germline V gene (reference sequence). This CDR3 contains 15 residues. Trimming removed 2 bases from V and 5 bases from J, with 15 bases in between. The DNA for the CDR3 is TGTGCCAGCAGCTTAATTCAGGGGAATTTGGAGACCCAGTACTTC. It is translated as CASSLIQGNLETQYF. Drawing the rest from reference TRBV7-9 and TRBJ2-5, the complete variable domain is DTGVSQNPRHKITKRGQNVTFRCDPISEHNRLYWYRQTLGQGPEFLTYFQNEAQLEKSRLLSDRFSAERPKGSFSTLEIQRTEQGDSAMYLCASSLIQGNLETQYFGPGTRLLVL.